This T cell receptor beta chain was sequenced in a study of blood T cell repertoires in COVID-19 (dated by TCRdb to the early 2020s). Describing the broader study: The collaborator samples originated in the United States, Italy and Spain and spanned the acute and convalescent phases of COVID-19. The material from the prospective study consisted of cDNA or gDNA derived from T cells, B-cell-depleted T cells, or PBMCs. Deeply sampled blood TCRbeta repertoires from subjects exposed to, actively infected with, or recovered from COVID-19 were included in the dataset. A freely available public database, intended as a resource for researchers studying the immune response to SARS-CoV-2, is where the repertoires were released. The samples were drawn from the first 160 participants of the ongoing ImmuneRACE study and from 1,254 subjects provided by 6 global collaborators. Sample metadata almost always included a de-identified subject ID, COVID-19 status, age in years and sex. Where available, HLA class I and class II types were taken from metadata supplied by the sample provider and were not determined by assay-based typing.

To note about this clone: Its recognized antigen is unknown. The input lacks base qualities; no much larger clone sits a single base away.

Paper-wide results and their limitations: The amount of clinical and demographic metadata varied by source and participant and was provided uncurated.

TCRbeta CDR3 regions were amplified from genomic DNA by means of the immunoSEQ Assay, a bias-controlled multiplex PCR. The paper's processing steps were these. Nucleated cell counts per sample were estimated from amplification of reference gene primers within the assay. To quantify the absolute abundance of each unique TCRbeta CDR3 rearrangement, sequence reads were collapsed and filtered. For each sample, productive Simpson clonality was calculated by taking the square root of Simpson's diversity index across productive rearrangements. The immuneACCESS repertoire file appears here via TCRdb, limited to in-frame rearrangements. These files lack a portion of the clones; in checked studies, under half of the deficit traces to unresolved V genes, and the cause of the others is not known. From that table come the V and J calls and clone size; the DNA was used to work out D and trimming. The sample profile shows approximately 73,000 clones; approximately 86% of them were found once. 1.5% to 2.5% of the sample is in the top ten clones.

V sheds 1 base and J sheds 9 bases, leaving 4 bases between their ends. Reading the germline V gene gives CDR1 MGHRA and CDR2 YSYEKL. CDR3 length: 11 amino acids, cysteine to phenylalanine. Left in the record is the CDR3 DNA by itself, 33 bases read in frame from the first base. Whole blood was collected in K2EDTA tubes by collaborating institutions according to the institutions' own protocols. For TCRbeta analysis, collaborators shipped samples as frozen whole blood, isolated PBMCs, or DNA extracted from either of those sample types. The sequence derives from an older woman with acute or convalescent COVID-19. This chain is built from TRBV4-1 and TRBJ2-1; too little of a D gene remains to name it. Sequences were obtained from peripheral blood. The bases are TGCGCCAGCAGCCAAGGGGCTGAGCAGTTCTTC. Its translation reads: CASSQGAEQFF.